The entry that follows covers one T cell receptor (beta chain) sequence. The entry originates in a study of control samples from healthy donors and cancer patients. Germline CDR1 and CDR2: SEHNR and FQNEAQ (reference sequence). This CDR3 comprises 17 residues. V shed 1 base and J shed 4 bases, with 19 bases lying between them. TCRdb's table, derived via immunoSEQ multiplex PCR, lists solely in-frame clones and lacks some. Of over 150,000 clones listed, 90% are singletons. V usage is TRBV7-9 and J usage is TRBJ1-1, with TRBD1 as a possible D gene (6 bases). Sequencing was carried out using blood. The receptor's source is a woman aged 45 to 65 in good health. The CDR3 DNA follows: TGTGCCAGCAGCTTAGGGAGCGGAGGGGGTTTCACCACTGAAGCTTTCTTT. This gives the protein CASSLGSGGGFTTEAFF.